This T cell receptor (beta chain) was recorded in a study of identical twins. Study-wide results and limits: There were fewer insertions in abundant cord blood beta clonotypes, but memory repertoires showed no such pattern. Partly confounded zero-insertion analyses could result from invariant MAIT and iNKT cells. Excess sharing between twins was weaker in beta out-of-frame sequences.

The junction had 20 bases not matched to a gene; V was cut back by 6 bases and J by 1 base. The V gene's germline CDR1 is DFQATT and CDR2 SNEGSKA (reference sequence). The CDR3 loop spans 18 amino acids. In the case of this clonotype: Antigen specificity is unknown.

Template switching introduced a universal primer site, and the cDNA bore unique molecular identifiers. One entry per CDR3 protein, called by TCRdb with MiXCR from the 5' RACE reads. The sample includes 1.5 million or so distinct CDR3 sequences, roughly a third of them seen just once. The chain carries TRBV20-1 and TRBJ2-7; 8 nucleotides align to TRBD1. The sequence was obtained from a newborn girl in good health. The sample was cord blood. Here the CDR3 reads CSAHNRGIRRRVSYEQYF. As DNA, the CDR3 is TGCAGTGCCCACAACAGGGGGATAAGGAGGCGGGTATCCTACGAGCAGTACTTC.